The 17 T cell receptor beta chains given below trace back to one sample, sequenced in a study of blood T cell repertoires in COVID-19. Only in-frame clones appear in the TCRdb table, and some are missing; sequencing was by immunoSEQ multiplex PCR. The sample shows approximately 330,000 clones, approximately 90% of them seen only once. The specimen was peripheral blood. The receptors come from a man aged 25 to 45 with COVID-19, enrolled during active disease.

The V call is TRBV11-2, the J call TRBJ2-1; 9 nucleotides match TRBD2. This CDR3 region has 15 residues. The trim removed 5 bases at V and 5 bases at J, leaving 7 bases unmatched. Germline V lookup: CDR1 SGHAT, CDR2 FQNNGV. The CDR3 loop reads CASSLLAGSNNEQFF. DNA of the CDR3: TGTGCCAGCAGCCTCCTAGCGGGAAGCAACAATGAGCAGTTCTTC.

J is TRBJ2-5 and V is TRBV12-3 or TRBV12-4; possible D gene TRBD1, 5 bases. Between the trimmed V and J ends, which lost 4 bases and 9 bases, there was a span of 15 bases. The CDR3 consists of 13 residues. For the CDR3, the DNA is TGTGCCAGCAGTTCGACAGCGTGGTTGGCCCAGTACTTC. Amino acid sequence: CASSSTAWLAQYF.

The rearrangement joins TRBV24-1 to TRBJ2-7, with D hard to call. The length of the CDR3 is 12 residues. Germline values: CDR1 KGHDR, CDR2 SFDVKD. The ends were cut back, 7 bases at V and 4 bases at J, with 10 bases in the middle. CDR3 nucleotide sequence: TGTGCCACCAGCTCGAACTCTTACGAGCAGTACTTC. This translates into CATSSNSYEQYF.

The CDR3 nucleotides read TGTGCCAGCTCACCAACAGGGCAGGGCCGAAATAACTATGGCTACACCTTC. Residues: CASSPTGQGRNNYGYTF. This chain uses TRBV18 with TRBJ1-2, with D possibly being TRBD1 (6 bases). This CDR3 has 17 residues. Germline assignment: CDR1 KGHSH and CDR2 LQKENI. V was trimmed by 2 bases and J by 1 base, leaving 17 bases between them.

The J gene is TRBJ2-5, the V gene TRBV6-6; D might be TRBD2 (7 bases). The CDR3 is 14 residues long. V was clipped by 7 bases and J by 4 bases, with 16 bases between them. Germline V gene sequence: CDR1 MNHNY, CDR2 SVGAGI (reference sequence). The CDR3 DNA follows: TGTGCCAGCAATGGGGGGGCTTCGGGAGAGACCCAGTACTTC. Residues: CASNGGASGETQYF.

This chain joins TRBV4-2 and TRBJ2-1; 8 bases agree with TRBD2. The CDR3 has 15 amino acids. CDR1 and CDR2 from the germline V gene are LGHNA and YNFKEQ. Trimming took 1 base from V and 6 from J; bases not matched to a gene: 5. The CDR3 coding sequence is TGTGCCAGCAGCCAAGCGGGGGGGCCCCCCAATGAGCAGTTCTTC. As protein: CASSQAGGPPNEQFF.

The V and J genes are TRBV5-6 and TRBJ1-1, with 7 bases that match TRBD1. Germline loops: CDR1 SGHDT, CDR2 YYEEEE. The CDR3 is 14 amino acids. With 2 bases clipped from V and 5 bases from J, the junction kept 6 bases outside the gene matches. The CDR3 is CASSLGGGWTEAFF. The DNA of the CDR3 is TGTGCCAGCAGCTTAGGGGGCGGGTGGACTGAAGCTTTCTTT.

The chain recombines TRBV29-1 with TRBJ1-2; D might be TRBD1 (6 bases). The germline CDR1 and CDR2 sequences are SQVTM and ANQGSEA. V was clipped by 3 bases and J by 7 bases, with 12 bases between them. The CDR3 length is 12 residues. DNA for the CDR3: TGCAGCGTTGACGGGGGGCGGTTTGGCTACACCTTC. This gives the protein CSVDGGRFGYTF.

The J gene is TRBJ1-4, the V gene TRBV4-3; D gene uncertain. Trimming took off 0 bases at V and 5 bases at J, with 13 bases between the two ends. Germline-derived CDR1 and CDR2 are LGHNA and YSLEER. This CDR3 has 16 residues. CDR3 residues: CASSQDPRGYNEKLFF. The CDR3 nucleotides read TGCGCCAGCAGCCAAGATCCCCGGGGATACAATGAAAAACTGTTTTTT.

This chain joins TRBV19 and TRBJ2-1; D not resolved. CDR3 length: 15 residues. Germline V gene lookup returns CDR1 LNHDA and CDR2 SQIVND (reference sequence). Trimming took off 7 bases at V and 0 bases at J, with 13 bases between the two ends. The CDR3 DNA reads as TGTGCCAGTACCCAAACACAGAGCTCCTACAATGAGCAGTTCTTC. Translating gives CASTQTQSSYNEQFF.

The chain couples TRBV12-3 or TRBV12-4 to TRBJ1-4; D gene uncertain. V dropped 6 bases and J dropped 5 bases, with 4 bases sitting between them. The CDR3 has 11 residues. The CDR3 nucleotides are TGTGCCAGCAGGACAAATGAAAAACTGTTTTTT. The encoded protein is CASRTNEKLFF.

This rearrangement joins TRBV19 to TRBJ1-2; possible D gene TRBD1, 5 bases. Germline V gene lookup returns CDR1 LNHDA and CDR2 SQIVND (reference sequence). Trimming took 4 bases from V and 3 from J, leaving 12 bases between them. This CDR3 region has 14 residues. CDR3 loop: CASSTRRDDYGYTF. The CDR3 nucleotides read TGTGCCAGTAGTACCAGGAGGGACGACTATGGCTACACCTTC.

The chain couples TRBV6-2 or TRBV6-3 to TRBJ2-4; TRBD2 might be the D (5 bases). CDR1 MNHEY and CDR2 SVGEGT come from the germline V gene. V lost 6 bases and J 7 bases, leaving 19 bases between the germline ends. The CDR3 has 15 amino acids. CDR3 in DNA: TGTGCCAGCAGCCTAAGCCGACCGGGGTCGAACATTCAGTACTTC. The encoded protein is CASSLSRPGSNIQYF.

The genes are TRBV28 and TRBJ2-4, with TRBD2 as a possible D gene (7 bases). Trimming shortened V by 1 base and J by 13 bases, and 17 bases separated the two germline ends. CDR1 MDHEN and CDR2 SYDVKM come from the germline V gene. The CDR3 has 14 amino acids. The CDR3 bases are TGTGCCAGCAGTTTATCTTCGGGGGGCGCAGTCCAGTACTTC. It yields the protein CASSLSSGGAVQYF.

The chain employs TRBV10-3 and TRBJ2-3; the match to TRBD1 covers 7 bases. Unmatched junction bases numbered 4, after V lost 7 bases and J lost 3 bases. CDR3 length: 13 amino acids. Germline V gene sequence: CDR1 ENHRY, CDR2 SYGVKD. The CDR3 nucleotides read TGTGCCATCACTACAGGGGAAACAGATACGCAGTATTTT. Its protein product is CAITTGETDTQYF.

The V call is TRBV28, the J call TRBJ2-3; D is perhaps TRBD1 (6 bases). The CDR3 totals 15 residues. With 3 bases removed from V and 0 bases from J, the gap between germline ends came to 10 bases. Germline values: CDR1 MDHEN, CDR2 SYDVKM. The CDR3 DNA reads TGTGCCAGCAGTTTTCAGGGGCCAAGCACAGATACGCAGTATTTT. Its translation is CASSFQGPSTDTQYF.

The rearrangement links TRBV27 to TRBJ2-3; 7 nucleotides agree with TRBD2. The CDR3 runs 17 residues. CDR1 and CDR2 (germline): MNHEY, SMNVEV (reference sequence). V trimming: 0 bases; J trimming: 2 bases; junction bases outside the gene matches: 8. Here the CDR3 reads CASSLSGGSGFTDTQYF. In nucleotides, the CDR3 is TGTGCCAGCAGTTTATCGGGCGGGAGTGGGTTCACAGATACGCAGTATTTT.